This paragraph reports one TCR beta chain. This sample was included in a study of blood T cell repertoires in COVID-19. Study-level background: Both acute and convalescent COVID-19 samples were obtained from the United States, Italy and Spain. T cells, B-cell-depleted T cells, or PBMCs supplied cDNA or gDNA.

In the authors' methods: Reference gene primer amplification gave nucleated cell count estimates. Sequencing used immunoSEQ multiplex PCR; TCRdb keeps in-frame clones, though not all of them. V, J and clone size derive from that table, while D and trimming were established from the DNA sequence. The sample records over 200,000 clones, under 90% being singletons. Germline CDR1 SNHLY, CDR2 FYNNEI. This CDR3 has 17 amino acids. The V gene end was trimmed by 6 bases and the J gene end by 0 bases; junction bases not matched to a gene: 11. The chain combines TRBV2 with TRBJ1-5, with TRBD1 matching over 7 bases. This TCR was sampled from a man between 60 and 75 years old who had recovered from COVID-19. The sequencing input was peripheral blood. CDR3 nucleotides: TGTGCCAGCAGCCTCCAGGACAGGACCCTTAGCAATCAGCCCCAGCATTTT. Translation: CASSLQDRTLSNQPQHF.